A selection of T cell receptor beta chains follows, all from one sample in a study of blood T cells in healthy people across ages. TCRdb processed the 5' RACE reads anew with MiXCR; each CDR3 protein has one entry. The sample lists 920,000 or so distinct CDR3 sequences; 45% were seen once. Input material: blood. These receptors originate from a woman in her sixties or seventies in good health. The CDR3 runs from the conserved cysteine through the conserved F or W. D genes are given only for firm matches. Part of the rows lack a size; the others show once, few, many or a class for expanded clones.

clone_size: .
d_call: TRBD1
j_call: TRBJ1-2
v_call: TRBV5-1
cdr3_nt: TGCGCCAGCAGCTCGGGACAGGGTTTTGGGGGCTACACCTTC
cdr3_aa: CASSSGQGFGGYTF

clone_size: .
d_call: .
j_call: TRBJ1-1
v_call: TRBV2
cdr3_nt: TGTGCCAGCAGTGCCGAGCAGGGGAACACTGAAGCTTTCTTT
cdr3_aa: CASSAEQGNTEAFF

clone_size: .
d_call: .
j_call: TRBJ1-2
v_call: TRBV12-3/TRBV12-4
cdr3_nt: TGTGCCAGCAGGCCCGCAGGGGCATCCCCAAACTATGGCTACACCTTC
cdr3_aa: CASRPAGASPNYGYTF

clone_size: .
d_call: TRBD1
j_call: TRBJ2-1
v_call: TRBV4-1
cdr3_nt: TGCGCCAGCAGCCCGGACAGGGGATTGGGACTTAATGAGCAGTTCTTC
cdr3_aa: CASSPDRGLGLNEQFF

clone_size: .
d_call: .
j_call: TRBJ1-1
v_call: TRBV11-3
cdr3_nt: TGTGCCAGCAGCTCCCAAGACAGGGAAGCTTTCTTT
cdr3_aa: CASSSQDREAFF

clone_size: few
d_call: .
j_call: TRBJ2-4
v_call: TRBV11-2
cdr3_nt: TGTGCCAGCAGCTTAGGGGGGGCGGGGGTCAAAAACATTCAGTACTTC
cdr3_aa: CASSLGGAGVKNIQYF

clone_size: few
d_call: TRBD2
j_call: TRBJ2-7
v_call: TRBV15
cdr3_nt: TGTGCCACCAGCAGTTATAGCGGGAGTACCTACGAGCAGTACTTC
cdr3_aa: CATSSYSGSTYEQYF

clone_size: .
d_call: TRBD2
j_call: TRBJ2-1
v_call: TRBV13
cdr3_nt: TGTGCCAGCAGCTTAGTTGCTCGGACTAGCTCCTACAATGAGCAGTTCTTC
cdr3_aa: CASSLVARTSSYNEQFF

clone_size: few
d_call: .
j_call: TRBJ2-1
v_call: TRBV5-1
cdr3_nt: TGCGCCAGCAGGTTGGACGGGAGCGATGAGCAGTTCTTC
cdr3_aa: CASRLDGSDEQFF

clone_size: few
d_call: TRBD1
j_call: TRBJ1-2
v_call: TRBV5-6
cdr3_nt: TGTGCCAGCAGACGACAGGGGACCTATGGCTACACCTTC
cdr3_aa: CASRRQGTYGYTF

clone_size: few
d_call: TRBD1
j_call: TRBJ1-2
v_call: TRBV20-1
cdr3_nt: TGCAGTGCTAGAGAGGGGACAGGGGTAGCGACTGGCTACACCTTC
cdr3_aa: CSAREGTGVATGYTF

clone_size: many
d_call: .
j_call: TRBJ1-1
v_call: TRBV20-1
cdr3_nt: TGCAGTGCTAGAGATCCCAAGGTCACTGAAGCTTTCTTT
cdr3_aa: CSARDPKVTEAFF

clone_size: .
d_call: .
j_call: TRBJ2-3
v_call: TRBV9
cdr3_nt: TGTGCCAGCAGCGTAGATGGGACGGGGTTGGATACGCAGTATTTT
cdr3_aa: CASSVDGTGLDTQYF

clone_size: .
d_call: TRBD1
j_call: TRBJ2-5
v_call: TRBV4-1
cdr3_nt: TGCGCCAGCAGCCAAGGGGACAGGGCGCAAGAGACCCAGTACTTC
cdr3_aa: CASSQGDRAQETQYF

clone_size: .
d_call: .
j_call: TRBJ2-3
v_call: TRBV20-1
cdr3_nt: TGCAGTGCTTCCGGGGCTAGCGCTAGCACAGATACGCAGTATTTT
cdr3_aa: CSASGASASTDTQYF

clone_size: few
d_call: .
j_call: TRBJ2-7
v_call: TRBV27
cdr3_nt: TGTGCCAGCAGTCCGCGGATGATTTCCTACGAGCAGTACTTC
cdr3_aa: CASSPRMISYEQYF

clone_size: .
d_call: .
j_call: TRBJ2-2
v_call: TRBV29-1
cdr3_nt: TGCAGCGTTCAACCCACGAACACCGGGGAGCTGTTTTTT
cdr3_aa: CSVQPTNTGELFF

clone_size: .
d_call: .
j_call: TRBJ2-7
v_call: TRBV27
cdr3_nt: TGTGCCAGCAGTTTCGCGGCAGTATTCTACGAGCAGTACTTC
cdr3_aa: CASSFAAVFYEQYF

clone_size: .
d_call: TRBD2
j_call: TRBJ2-1
v_call: TRBV4-2
cdr3_nt: TGTGCCAGCAGGCAGCGGGGCTCCTACAATGAGCAGTTCTTC
cdr3_aa: CASRQRGSYNEQFF

clone_size: few
d_call: .
j_call: TRBJ1-1
v_call: TRBV5-1
cdr3_nt: TGCGCCAGCACCTTACAGGGACGGGTCGGCACTGAAGCTTTCTTT
cdr3_aa: CASTLQGRVGTEAFF

clone_size: .
d_call: TRBD1
j_call: TRBJ1-2
v_call: TRBV28
cdr3_nt: TGTGCCAGCCAGGGACAGTCCTATGGCTACACCTTC
cdr3_aa: CASQGQSYGYTF

clone_size: few
d_call: .
j_call: TRBJ2-2
v_call: TRBV28
cdr3_nt: TGTGCCAGCAGTAACGGAGGGGAGCGCGCCGGGGAGCTGTTTTTT
cdr3_aa: CASSNGGERAGELFF

clone_size: .
d_call: TRBD2
j_call: TRBJ2-1
v_call: TRBV10-3
cdr3_nt: TGTGCCATCGGGGTTGGACTAGCGGGAGTAGATGAGCAGTTCTTC
cdr3_aa: CAIGVGLAGVDEQFF

clone_size: .
d_call: TRBD2
j_call: TRBJ2-1
v_call: TRBV12-3/TRBV12-4
cdr3_nt: TGTGCCAGCAGTCTGACTAGCAGTAATGAGCAGTTCTTC
cdr3_aa: CASSLTSSNEQFF

clone_size: many
d_call: .
j_call: TRBJ2-6
v_call: TRBV27
cdr3_nt: TGTGCCAGCAGTCCTCAGAATCAACTCTCTGGGGCCAACGTCCTGACTTTC
cdr3_aa: CASSPQNQLSGANVLTF

clone_size: few
d_call: TRBD1
j_call: TRBJ2-3
v_call: TRBV20-1
cdr3_nt: TGCAGTGCTAAAGACAGGGGGGCCACAGATACGCAGTATTTT
cdr3_aa: CSAKDRGATDTQYF

clone_size: many
d_call: .
j_call: TRBJ1-2
v_call: TRBV13
cdr3_nt: TGTGCCAGCAGCTTAGAACAGAACTATGGCTACACCTTC
cdr3_aa: CASSLEQNYGYTF

clone_size: .
d_call: .
j_call: TRBJ2-2
v_call: TRBV9
cdr3_nt: TGTGCCAGCAGCGTCGGGACTTTAAACACCGGGGAGCTGTTTTTT
cdr3_aa: CASSVGTLNTGELFF

clone_size: .
d_call: .
j_call: TRBJ2-5
v_call: TRBV6-6
cdr3_nt: TGTGCCAGCAGTTACTCGATTGCGGTTCCAGAGACCCAGTACTTC
cdr3_aa: CASSYSIAVPETQYF

clone_size: few
d_call: .
j_call: TRBJ1-4
v_call: TRBV24-1
cdr3_nt: TGTGCCACCAAGGACGCCTCAACTAATGAAAAACTGTTTTTT
cdr3_aa: CATKDASTNEKLFF

clone_size: .
d_call: .
j_call: TRBJ2-3
v_call: TRBV6-6
cdr3_nt: TGTGCCAGCAGCAACATGGGGGCTCAGTATTTT
cdr3_aa: CASSNMGAQYF

clone_size: .
d_call: .
j_call: TRBJ1-3
v_call: TRBV7-9
cdr3_nt: TGTGCCAGCAGCTCGAACCTCTCTGGAAACACCATATATTTT
cdr3_aa: CASSSNLSGNTIYF

clone_size: .
d_call: .
j_call: TRBJ1-2
v_call: TRBV20-1
cdr3_nt: TGCAATGCTAGACACGGCTACTATGGCTACACCTTC
cdr3_aa: CNARHGYYGYTF

clone_size: few
d_call: .
j_call: TRBJ2-7
v_call: TRBV10-2
cdr3_nt: TGCGCCAGCAGTGTAACAGGAGCCTCCTACGAGCAGTACTTC
cdr3_aa: CASSVTGASYEQYF

clone_size: .
d_call: TRBD2
j_call: TRBJ2-1
v_call: TRBV29-1
cdr3_nt: TGCAGCGTTGTTCTAGCGGGATGGGGTCGTGAGCAGTTCTTC
cdr3_aa: CSVVLAGWGREQFF

clone_size: .
d_call: TRBD2
j_call: TRBJ2-3
v_call: TRBV20-1
cdr3_nt: TGCAGTGCTCAACCTATCCCTGCTAGCGGGTTGTCAGATACGCAGTATTTT
cdr3_aa: CSAQPIPASGLSDTQYF

clone_size: .
d_call: TRBD1
j_call: TRBJ2-7
v_call: TRBV7-8
cdr3_nt: TGTGCCAGCAGCTTTACAGGGGATGCCTACGAGCAGTACTTC
cdr3_aa: CASSFTGDAYEQYF

clone_size: .
d_call: TRBD2
j_call: TRBJ2-1
v_call: TRBV5-1
cdr3_nt: TGCGCCAGCAGCGTAGCGGGGGGGAGCTCCTACAATGAGCAGTTCTTC
cdr3_aa: CASSVAGGSSYNEQFF

clone_size: .
d_call: TRBD1
j_call: TRBJ2-7
v_call: TRBV2
cdr3_nt: TGTGCCAGCTTAAGGTCTGACAGGGGCTACGAGCAGTACTTC
cdr3_aa: CASLRSDRGYEQYF

clone_size: once
d_call: .
j_call: TRBJ2-1
v_call: TRBV7-9
cdr3_nt: TGTGCCAGCAGCTTCCTAAGCGTCGCCTACAATGAGCAGTTCTTC
cdr3_aa: CASSFLSVAYNEQFF

clone_size: few
d_call: .
j_call: TRBJ2-1
v_call: TRBV20-1
cdr3_nt: TGCAGTGCTAGGTCCCGACGCTGGGCACAAGAGCAGTTCTTC
cdr3_aa: CSARSRRWAQEQFF

clone_size: few
d_call: .
j_call: TRBJ2-7
v_call: TRBV7-9
cdr3_nt: TGTGCCAGCAGCCTACCGGTCGGTGTGCAGTACTTC
cdr3_aa: CASSLPVGVQYF

clone_size: .
d_call: .
j_call: TRBJ2-7
v_call: TRBV5-1
cdr3_nt: TGCGCCAGCAGCCTTCGCCACGGTTCAGGGATCGACGAGCAGTACTTC
cdr3_aa: CASSLRHGSGIDEQYF

clone_size: .
d_call: .
j_call: TRBJ2-4
v_call: TRBV20-1
cdr3_nt: TGCAGTGCTGTTTCCGAAGGGACAGCCAAAAACATTCAGTACTTC
cdr3_aa: CSAVSEGTAKNIQYF

clone_size: .
d_call: .
j_call: TRBJ2-3
v_call: TRBV29-1
cdr3_nt: TGCAGCGTCCTGGGACACCACCATAGCACAGATACGCAGTATTTT
cdr3_aa: CSVLGHHHSTDTQYF

clone_size: few
d_call: .
j_call: TRBJ2-7
v_call: TRBV28
cdr3_nt: TGTGCCAGCAGTGTACGGTTGGGCTACGAGCAGTACTTC
cdr3_aa: CASSVRLGYEQYF

clone_size: .
d_call: TRBD2
j_call: TRBJ2-1
v_call: TRBV7-9
cdr3_nt: TGTGCCAGCAGCTTAGGGCGGGAGAGCTCCTACAATGAGCAGTTCTTC
cdr3_aa: CASSLGRESSYNEQFF

clone_size: many
d_call: .
j_call: TRBJ1-5
v_call: TRBV12-3/TRBV12-4
cdr3_nt: TGTGCCAGCAGCACCGGGGGACAGCCCCAGCATTTT
cdr3_aa: CASSTGGQPQHF

clone_size: few
d_call: .
j_call: TRBJ2-7
v_call: TRBV29-1
cdr3_nt: TGCAGCGTTGTAGGGGTTGTGGACTCCTACGAGCAGTACTTC
cdr3_aa: CSVVGVVDSYEQYF

clone_size: .
d_call: TRBD1
j_call: TRBJ2-3
v_call: TRBV10-3
cdr3_nt: TGTGTCATCAGGTCCTCCGTGACAGGGGGCGGAACAGATACGCAGTATTTT
cdr3_aa: CVIRSSVTGGGTDTQYF

clone_size: .
d_call: TRBD2
j_call: TRBJ2-1
v_call: TRBV20-1
cdr3_nt: TGCAGTGCGGATCGGGGACTAGCGGGGGAACAGGGTGAGCAGTTCTTC
cdr3_aa: CSADRGLAGEQGEQFF

clone_size: few
d_call: .
j_call: TRBJ2-3
v_call: TRBV6-4
cdr3_nt: TGTGCCAGCAGTGAGTCGGGAGTGGGGGCAGATACGCAGTATTTT
cdr3_aa: CASSESGVGADTQYF